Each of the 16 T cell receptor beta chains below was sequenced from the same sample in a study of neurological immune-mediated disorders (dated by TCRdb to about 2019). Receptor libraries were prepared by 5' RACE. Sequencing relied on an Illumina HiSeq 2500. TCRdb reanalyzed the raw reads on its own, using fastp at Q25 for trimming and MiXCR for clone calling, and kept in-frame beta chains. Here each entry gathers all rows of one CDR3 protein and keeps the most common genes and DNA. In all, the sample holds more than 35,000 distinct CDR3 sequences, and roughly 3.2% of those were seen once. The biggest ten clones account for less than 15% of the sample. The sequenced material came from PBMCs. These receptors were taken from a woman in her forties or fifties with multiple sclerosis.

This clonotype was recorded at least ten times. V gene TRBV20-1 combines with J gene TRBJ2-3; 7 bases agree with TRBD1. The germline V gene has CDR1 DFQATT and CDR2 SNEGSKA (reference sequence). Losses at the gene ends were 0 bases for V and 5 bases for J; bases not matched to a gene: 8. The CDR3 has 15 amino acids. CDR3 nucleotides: TGCAGTGCTAGAGATAGTACAGGGGCAGGAGATACGCAGTATTTT. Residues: CSARDSTGAGDTQYF.

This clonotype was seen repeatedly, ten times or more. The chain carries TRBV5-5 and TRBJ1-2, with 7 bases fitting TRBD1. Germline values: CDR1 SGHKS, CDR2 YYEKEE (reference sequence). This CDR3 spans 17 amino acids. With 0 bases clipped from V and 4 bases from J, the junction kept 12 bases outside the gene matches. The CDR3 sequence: CASSLDQGGAVSYGYTF. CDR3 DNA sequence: TGTGCCAGCAGCTTGGACCAGGGGGGGGCCGTTTCCTATGGCTACACCTTC. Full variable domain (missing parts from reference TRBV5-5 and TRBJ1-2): DAGVTQSPTHLIKTRGQQVTLRCSPISGHKSVSWYQQVLGQGPQFIFQYYEKEERGRGNFPDRFSARQFPNYSSELNVNALLLGDSALYLCASSLDQGGAVSYGYTFGSGTRLTVV.

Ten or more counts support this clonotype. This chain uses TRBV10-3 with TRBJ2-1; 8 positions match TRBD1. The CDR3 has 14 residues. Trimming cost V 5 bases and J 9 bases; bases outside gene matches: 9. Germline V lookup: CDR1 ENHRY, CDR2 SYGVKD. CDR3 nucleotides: TGTGCCATCAGTTCAGACAGGGGAGCGAGTGAGCAGTTCTTC. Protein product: CAISSDRGASEQFF.

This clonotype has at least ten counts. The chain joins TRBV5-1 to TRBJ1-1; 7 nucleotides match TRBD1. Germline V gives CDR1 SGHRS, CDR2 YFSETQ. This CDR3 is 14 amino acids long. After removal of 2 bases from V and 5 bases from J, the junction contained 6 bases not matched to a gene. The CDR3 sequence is CASSFTGDDTEAFF. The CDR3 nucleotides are TGCGCCAGCAGCTTTACAGGGGATGATACTGAAGCTTTCTTT.

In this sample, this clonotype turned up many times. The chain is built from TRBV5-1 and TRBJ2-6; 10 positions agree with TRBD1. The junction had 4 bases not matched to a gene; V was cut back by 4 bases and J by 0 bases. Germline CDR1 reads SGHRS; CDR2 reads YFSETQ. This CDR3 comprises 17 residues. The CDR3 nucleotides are TGCGCCAGCAGCCCGGGACAGGGGAGCTCTGGGGCCAACGTCCTGACTTTC. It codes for CASSPGQGSSGANVLTF. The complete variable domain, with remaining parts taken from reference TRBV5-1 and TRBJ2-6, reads KAGVTQTPRYLIKTRGQQVTLSCSPISGHRSVSWYQQTPGQGLQFLFEYFSETQRNKGNFPGRFSGRQFSNSRSEMNVSTLELGDSALYLCASSPGQGSSGANVLTFGAGSRLTVL.

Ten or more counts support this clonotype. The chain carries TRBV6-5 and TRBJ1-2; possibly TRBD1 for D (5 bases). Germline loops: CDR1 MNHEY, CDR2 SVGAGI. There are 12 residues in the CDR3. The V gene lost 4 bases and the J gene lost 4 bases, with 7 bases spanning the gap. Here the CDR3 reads CASSSGSYGYTF. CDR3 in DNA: TGTGCCAGCAGTTCAGGGAGCTATGGCTACACCTTC.

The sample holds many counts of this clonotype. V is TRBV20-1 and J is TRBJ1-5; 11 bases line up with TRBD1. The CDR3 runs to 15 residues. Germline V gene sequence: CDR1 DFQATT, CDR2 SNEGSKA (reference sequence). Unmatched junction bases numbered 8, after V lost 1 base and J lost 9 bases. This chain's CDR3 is CSARATRTGGLPQHF. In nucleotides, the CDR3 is TGCAGTGCTAGAGCGACGCGGACAGGGGGCCTGCCCCAGCATTTT.

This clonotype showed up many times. The CDR3 nucleotides are TGTGCCAGCAGCCCCATTAATCAAGGGGAAGAGACCCAGTACTTC. Translated: CASSPINQGEETQYF. The rearrangement uses TRBV7-2 and TRBJ2-5; D might be TRBD1 (5 bases). Trimming took 5 bases from V and 3 from J, leaving 16 bases between them. The CDR3 runs to 15 residues. Germline assignment: CDR1 SGHTA and CDR2 FQGNSA.

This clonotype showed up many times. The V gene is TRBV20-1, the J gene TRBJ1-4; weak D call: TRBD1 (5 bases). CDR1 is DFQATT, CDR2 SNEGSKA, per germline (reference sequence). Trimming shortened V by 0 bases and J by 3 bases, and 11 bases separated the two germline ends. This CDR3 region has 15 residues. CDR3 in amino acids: CSARDHRDSNEKLFF. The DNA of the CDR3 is TGCAGTGCTAGAGATCACCGGGACTCTAATGAAAAACTGTTTTTT.

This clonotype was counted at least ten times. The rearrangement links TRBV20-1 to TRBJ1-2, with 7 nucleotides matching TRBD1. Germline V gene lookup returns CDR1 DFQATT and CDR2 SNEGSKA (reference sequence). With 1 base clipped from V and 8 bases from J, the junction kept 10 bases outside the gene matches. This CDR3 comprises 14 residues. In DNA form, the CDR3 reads TGCAGTGCTAGAGTCGAGGGGGCGGCCGGAGGCTACACCTTC. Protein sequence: CSARVEGAAGGYTF.

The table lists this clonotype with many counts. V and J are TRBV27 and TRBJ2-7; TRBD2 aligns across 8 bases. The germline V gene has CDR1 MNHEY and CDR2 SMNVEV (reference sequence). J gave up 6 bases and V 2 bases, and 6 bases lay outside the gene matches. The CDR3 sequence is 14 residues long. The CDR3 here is CASSLTLAGFEQYF. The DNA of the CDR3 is TGTGCCAGCAGTTTAACCCTAGCGGGCTTCGAGCAGTACTTC.

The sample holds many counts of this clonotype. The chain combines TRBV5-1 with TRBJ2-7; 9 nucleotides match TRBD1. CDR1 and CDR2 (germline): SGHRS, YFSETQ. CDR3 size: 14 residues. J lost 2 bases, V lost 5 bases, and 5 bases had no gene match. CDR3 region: CASRVGTGTYEQYF. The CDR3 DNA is TGCGCCAGCAGGGTCGGGACAGGGACCTACGAGCAGTACTTC.

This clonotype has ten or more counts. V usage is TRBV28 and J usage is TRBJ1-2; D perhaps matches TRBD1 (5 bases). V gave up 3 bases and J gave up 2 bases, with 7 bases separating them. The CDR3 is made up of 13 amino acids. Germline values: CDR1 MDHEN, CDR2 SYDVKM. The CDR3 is CASSLGGNYGYTF. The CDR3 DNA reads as TGTGCCAGCAGTTTGGGGGGAAACTATGGCTACACCTTC.

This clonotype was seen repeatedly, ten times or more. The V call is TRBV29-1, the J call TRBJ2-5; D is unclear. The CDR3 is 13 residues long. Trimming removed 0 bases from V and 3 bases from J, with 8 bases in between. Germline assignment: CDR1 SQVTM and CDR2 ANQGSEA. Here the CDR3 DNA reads TGCAGCGTTGAAGAGCAGGTGAAAGAGACCCAGTACTTC. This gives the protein CSVEEQVKETQYF.

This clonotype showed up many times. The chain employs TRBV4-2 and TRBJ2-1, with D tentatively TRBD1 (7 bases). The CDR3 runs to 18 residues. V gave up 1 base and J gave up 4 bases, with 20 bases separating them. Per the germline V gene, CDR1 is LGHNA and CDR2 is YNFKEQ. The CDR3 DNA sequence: TGTGCCAGCAGCCAAGCCCCGCATGGTCAGGGGGGTTACAATGAGCAGTTCTTC. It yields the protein CASSQAPHGQGGYNEQFF.

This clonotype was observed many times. CDR3 amino acids: CASSEDLGSGLLLEQFF. The CDR3 DNA sequence: TGTGCCAGCAGTGAAGACTTGGGGAGCGGACTCCTCCTTGAGCAGTTCTTC. V and J are TRBV6-1 and TRBJ2-1; weak D call: TRBD2 (5 bases). Germline lookup yields CDR1 MNHNS and CDR2 SASEGT. The V gene lost 1 base and the J gene lost 9 bases, with 22 bases spanning the gap. This CDR3 spans 17 amino acids.